These T cell receptor beta chains were read from a single sample in a study of cytomegalovirus exposure and HLA in healthy donors. TCRdb's table, derived via immunoSEQ multiplex PCR, lists solely in-frame clones and lacks some. In the table there are 100,000 to 150,000 clones, approximately 84% of which are singletons. The specimen was PBMCs. These receptors were obtained from a young woman in good health and CMV-seronegative. CDR3s include the opening cysteine and the closing phenylalanine or tryptophan. A D gene is named only where the DNA matches it firmly. Rows give clone size only sometimes, using once, few, many, or a class for an expanded clone.

abundance,d_gene,v_gene,j_gene,CDR3nt,CDR3aa
NA,NA,TRBV5-6,TRBJ1-4,TGTGCCAGCAGCTTTGGGCTAAATAATGAAAAACTGTTTTTT,CASSFGLNNEKLFF
NA,TRBD1,TRBV15,TRBJ1-5,TGTGCCACCAGCAGGGGGACAGCCCAAAATCAGCCCCAGCATTTT,CATSRGTAQNQPQHF
NA,TRBD1,TRBV6-5,TRBJ1-6,TGTGCCAGCATGAGGACAGGAGTTTCACCCCTCCACTTT,CASMRTGVSPLHF
few,NA,TRBV4-1,TRBJ1-1,TGCGCCAGCAGCCAAGCCCCCCCAACAGGGCGGACTGAAGCTTTCTTT,CASSQAPPTGRTEAFF
NA,NA,TRBV5-1,TRBJ2-7,TGCGCCAGCAGCTTGCCAAGCTCCCTCTACGAGCAGTACTTC,CASSLPSSLYEQYF
NA,TRBD1,TRBV6-6,TRBJ2-1,TGTGCCAGCAGTTACCTGACAGGGGGCTCCTACAATGAGCAGTTCTTC,CASSYLTGGSYNEQFF
NA,NA,TRBV9,TRBJ2-5,TGTGCCAGCAGCGCCCTCGGGAGCCAAGAGACCCAGTACTTC,CASSALGSQETQYF
NA,NA,TRBV7-8,TRBJ2-1,TGTGCCAGCAGCTCCGACTCATGGATTTACAATGAGCAGTTCTTC,CASSSDSWIYNEQFF
NA,TRBD1,TRBV27,TRBJ2-7,TGTGCCAGCAGTTTAGGTCAGGGGGCCTACGAGCAGTACTTC,CASSLGQGAYEQYF
once,TRBD1,TRBV23-1,TRBJ1-2,TGCGCCAGCAGTCAATCAAAGGGGGCGCAGGGCTACACCTTC,CASSQSKGAQGYTF
NA,TRBD1,TRBV30,TRBJ1-1,TGTGCCTGGAGCGGACAGGGGGACACTGAAGCTTTCTTT,CAWSGQGDTEAFF
NA,TRBD2,TRBV5-1,TRBJ2-1,TGCGCCAGCAATAGCGGGAGGAGCTCCTACAATGAGCAGTTCTTC,CASNSGRSSYNEQFF
NA,TRBD1,TRBV6-5,TRBJ1-2,TGTGCCAGCAGTCCCTCGACAGGGTCAGGAGGCTACACCTTC,CASSPSTGSGGYTF
NA,TRBD2,TRBV7-6,TRBJ2-2,TGTGCCAGCAGCTCCATTAGCGGGAGGTGGGCCGGGGAGCTGTTTTTT,CASSSISGRWAGELFF
NA,NA,TRBV10-1,TRBJ2-5,TGCGCCAGCAGTGACCGGGTGGGAGAGACCCAGTACTTC,CASSDRVGETQYF
NA,TRBD1,TRBV27,TRBJ1-1,TGTGCCAGCAGTTTATTTGGGACAGGGCGCTCGGACACTGAAGCTTTCTTT,CASSLFGTGRSDTEAFF
NA,NA,TRBV6-1,TRBJ1-1,TGTGCCAGCAGTGAAGGCAGGGCCACTGAAGCTTTCTTT,CASSEGRATEAFF
NA,TRBD1,TRBV6-1,TRBJ1-5,TGTGCCAGCAGTGAAGGGTCCGGGACAGGGGCTCAGCCCCAGCATTTT,CASSEGSGTGAQPQHF
NA,NA,TRBV7-9,TRBJ2-1,TGTGCCAGCAGCTTAGGGCAGGGGAATGAGCAGTTCTTC,CASSLGQGNEQFF
NA,NA,TRBV2,TRBJ2-4,TGTGCCACAAGAGGGGGGGCGAACATTCAGTACTTC,CATRGGANIQYF
NA,NA,TRBV19,TRBJ1-2,TGTGCCAGTAGTATCTCGACTTTCAAAGGGGGCTATGGCTACACCTTC,CASSISTFKGGYGYTF
NA,TRBD1,TRBV29-1,TRBJ2-7,TGCAGCGTTGAGGGACAGTCCTACGAGCAGTACTTC,CSVEGQSYEQYF
NA,NA,TRBV28,TRBJ1-2,TGTGCCAGCAGTTGGACTCGGGCTAACTATGGCTACACCTTC,CASSWTRANYGYTF
NA,NA,TRBV5-1,TRBJ1-3,TGCGCCAGCAGGGACGTGGGAGGCTCTGGAAACACCATATATTTT,CASRDVGGSGNTIYF
NA,NA,TRBV7-6,TRBJ2-2,TGTGCCAGCAGCTTAAAAAGAGAGACCGGGGAGCTGTTTTTT,CASSLKRETGELFF
NA,TRBD1,TRBV7-8,TRBJ2-1,TGTGTCAGCAGCATAACTCCCGACAGGGGGAGCTACAATGAGCAGTTCTTC,CVSSITPDRGSYNEQFF
NA,TRBD2,TRBV30,TRBJ2-1,TGTGCCTGGACGAGACTAGCGGGTTTCTACAATGAGCAGTTCTTC,CAWTRLAGFYNEQFF
NA,NA,TRBV27,TRBJ2-1,TGTGCCAGCAGTTTCGCGGTTAGCTCCTACAATGAGCAGTTCTTC,CASSFAVSSYNEQFF
NA,TRBD1,TRBV29-1,TRBJ1-2,TGCAGCGGTAAGGTCCGGGACAGGGAGCTCCTATTCTATGGCTACACCTTC,CSGKVRDRELLFYGYTF
NA,TRBD2,TRBV7-2,TRBJ2-1,TGTGCCAGCAGCTTGGAAGCGGGAGGGTCCTACAATGAGCAGTTCTTC,CASSLEAGGSYNEQFF
NA,TRBD1,TRBV5-1,TRBJ1-1,TGCGCCAGCAGCTTGGAGGGGACAGGGAGCAACACTGAAGCTTTCTTT,CASSLEGTGSNTEAFF
NA,NA,TRBV5-4,TRBJ2-1,TGTGCCAGCAGCTCCGGGAGTTGGGAGCAGTTCTTC,CASSSGSWEQFF
NA,NA,TRBV7-6,TRBJ1-1,TGTGCCAGCAGCCACAATAGGCGGGGAGGCGAGACTGAAGCTTTCTTT,CASSHNRRGGETEAFF
NA,TRBD1,TRBV19,TRBJ1-1,TGTGCCAGTAGTATTTCCGGGACAGGGAGCACTGAAGCTTTCTTT,CASSISGTGSTEAFF
NA,NA,TRBV5-1,TRBJ1-4,TGCGCCAGCAGCTTGATAGCCGGCGAAAAACTGTTTTTT,CASSLIAGEKLFF
NA,NA,TRBV6-6,TRBJ2-6,TGTGCCAGCCATTCTGGGGCCAACGTCCTGACTTTC,CASHSGANVLTF
NA,NA,TRBV5-4,TRBJ2-7,TGTGCCAGCAGCTTGGGACCGGGAGAATACGAGCAGTACTTC,CASSLGPGEYEQYF
NA,NA,TRBV5-1,TRBJ1-2,TGCGCCAGCAGCTTGACAGGGAATGGCTATGGCTACACCTTC,CASSLTGNGYGYTF
NA,TRBD2,TRBV30,TRBJ2-7,TGTGCCTGGAGTGTCGGGACTAGCTTCGAGCAGTACTTC,CAWSVGTSFEQYF
NA,NA,TRBV30,TRBJ2-1,TGTGCCTGGAGTACTCTCCGTAATGAGCAGTTCTTC,CAWSTLRNEQFF
NA,NA,TRBV6-5,TRBJ2-1,TGTGCCAGCAGTCCCACAGAGTTTGTGGACAATGAGCAGTTCTTC,CASSPTEFVDNEQFF
few,NA,TRBV27,TRBJ2-1,TGTGCCAGCAGTTTGAGGACTACCAGGGGGAATGAGCAGTTCTTC,CASSLRTTRGNEQFF
NA,NA,TRBV10-3,TRBJ1-1,TGTGCCATCAGTGAGTATCCGCTCCAGGGAGCTTTCTTT,CAISEYPLQGAFF
few,TRBD1,TRBV11-2,TRBJ1-2,TGTGCCAGCAGCCCCGACAGGGGGCTAAGTGGCTACACCTTC,CASSPDRGLSGYTF
NA,TRBD2,TRBV2,TRBJ2-7,TGTGCCAGCACCTCACTAGCGGCCTACGAGCAGTACTTC,CASTSLAAYEQYF
NA,TRBD1,TRBV14,TRBJ1-5,TGTGCCGCCCGGACAGGGTCGTGGAATCAGCCCCAGCATTTT,CAARTGSWNQPQHF
NA,TRBD2,TRBV4-1,TRBJ2-2,TGCGCCAGCAGCCAAGAATGGGTAGCGGCGGGAGGGCCCGGCGGGGAGCTGTTTTTT,CASSQEWVAAGGPGGELFF
NA,NA,TRBV7-8,TRBJ1-4,TGTGCCAGCAGCTACAGGGCCACGAATGAAAAACTGTTTTTT,CASSYRATNEKLFF
NA,NA,TRBV7-9,TRBJ2-5,TGTGCCAGCAGCTTAGGTAGTAGAGCGGGAGAGACCCAGTACTTC,CASSLGSRAGETQYF
NA,NA,TRBV6-5,TRBJ1-1,TGTGCCAGCAGTCCGGTGATGAACACTGAAGCTTTCTTT,CASSPVMNTEAFF